Listed below are T cell receptor beta chains from one sample, sequenced in a study of response to subunit inactivated influenza vaccine. TCRdb processed the RT-PCR reads anew with MiXCR; each CDR3 protein has one entry. The sample holds some 850,000 distinct CDR3 sequences, 18% seen once. The sample in question was PBMCs from blood, obtained roughly 5 days after vaccination. These TCRs come from a man aged 45-65 years who received an inactivated influenza vaccine. CDR3s include the opening cysteine and the closing phenylalanine or tryptophan. D genes are given only for firm matches. A row's size may be missing; if present it is once, few, many or a size class.

D gene,J gene,V gene,clone size,CDR3 protein,CDR3 DNA
NA,TRBJ1-4,TRBV6-5,few,CASSYSVGQGSSNEKLFF,TGTGCCAGCAGTTACTCAGTCGGTCAGGGTAGTAGTAATGAAAAACTGTTTTTT
NA,TRBJ2-6,TRBV24-1,NA,CAIQRVGGANVLTF,TGTGCCATCCAAAGGGTTGGCGGGGCCAACGTCCTGACTTTC
NA,TRBJ2-2,TRBV12-3/TRBV12-4,NA,CASSLEGLTTGELFF,TGTGCCAGCAGTTTGGAGGGACTCACTACCGGGGAGCTGTTTTTT
NA,TRBJ1-6,TRBV5-1,NA,CASSLGQTHSPLHF,TGCGCCAGCAGCTTGGGACAGACCCATTCACCCCTCCACTTT
NA,TRBJ1-6,TRBV11-2,few,CASSLDLRGAYNSPLHF,TGTGCCAGCAGCTTAGATTTACGGGGGGCCTATAATTCACCCCTCCACTTT
TRBD1,TRBJ2-5,TRBV29-1,NA,CSATGAETQYF,TGCAGCGCGACAGGGGCAGAGACCCAGTACTTC
TRBD1,TRBJ2-7,TRBV12-3/TRBV12-4,few,CASSPQTGKGTYEQYF,TGTGCCAGCAGTCCCCAGACAGGGAAGGGGACCTACGAGCAGTACTTC
TRBD2,TRBJ2-1,TRBV6-5,few,CASSLLADPFNEQFF,TGTGCCAGCAGTTTACTAGCGGACCCATTCAATGAGCAGTTCTTC
NA,TRBJ1-4,TRBV4-1,few,CASSQVIDKTTNEKLFF,TGCGCCAGCAGCCAAGTAATCGACAAGACAACTAATGAAAAACTGTTTTTT
NA,TRBJ1-1,TRBV6-2/TRBV6-3,few,CASRGGQTEAFF,TGTGCCAGCAGGGGCGGACAGACCGAAGCTTTCTTT
TRBD1,TRBJ2-7,TRBV11-2,NA,CASSGQGREQYF,TGTGCCAGCAGCGGACAGGGGCGGGAGCAGTACTTC
TRBD2,TRBJ2-1,TRBV5-5,few,CASGPSGGALGEQFF,TGTGCCAGTGGGCCTAGCGGGGGGGCCTTGGGTGAGCAGTTCTTC
NA,TRBJ2-5,TRBV20-1,NA,CSAQRGGRIETQYF,TGCAGTGCTCAAAGGGGGGGCCGGATAGAGACCCAGTACTTC
TRBD2,TRBJ2-3,TRBV7-2,NA,CASSLGWASGSTDTQYF,TGTGCCAGCAGCTTAGGTTGGGCTAGCGGAAGCACAGATACGCAGTATTTT
TRBD2,TRBJ2-1,TRBV6-5,NA,CASSFSGGANDEQFF,TGTGCCAGCAGTTTTAGCGGGGGGGCCAACGATGAGCAGTTCTTC
TRBD1,TRBJ2-7,TRBV4-1,NA,CASSQPGQGLLYEQYF,TGCGCCAGCAGCCAACCGGGACAGGGATTGCTCTACGAGCAGTACTTC
NA,TRBJ1-5,TRBV20-1,few,CSVLGERSNQPQHF,TGCAGTGTCCTGGGAGAGAGAAGCAATCAGCCCCAGCATTTT
TRBD1,TRBJ2-3,TRBV15,few,CATSRADRVRYF,TGTGCCACCAGCAGAGCGGACAGGGTTCGGTATTTT
NA,TRBJ2-7,TRBV5-1,few,CASSPDGLNYEQYF,TGCGCCAGCAGTCCCGACGGATTAAACTACGAGCAGTACTTC
TRBD1,TRBJ1-4,TRBV12-3/TRBV12-4,few,CASSIRGQGEKLFF,TGTGCCAGCAGTATCAGGGGGCAAGGTGAAAAACTGTTTTTT
NA,TRBJ2-1,TRBV20-1,NA,CSAPEPYEQFF,TGCAGTGCCCCCGAGCCCTATGAGCAGTTCTTC
TRBD2,TRBJ2-7,TRBV13,NA,CASSLTSVNSYEQYF,TGTGCCAGCAGCCTCACTAGCGTAAACTCCTACGAGCAGTACTTC
NA,TRBJ2-5,TRBV10-3,NA,CAISESMASQETKYF,TGTGCCATCAGTGAGTCGATGGCTAGCCAAGAGACCAAGTACTTC
NA,TRBJ1-2,TRBV12-3/TRBV12-4,NA,CDSSLAVDGLYGYTF,TGTGACAGCAGTTTAGCGGTGGACGGCTTATATGGCTACACCTTC
TRBD2,TRBJ2-3,TRBV5-1,NA,CASSSSAGVRDTQYF,TGCGCCAGCAGCTCTTCAGCGGGAGTTCGAGATACGCAGTATTTT
NA,TRBJ1-3,TRBV7-2,few,CASSFRRASGNTIYF,TGTGCCAGCAGCTTTAGGAGGGCATCTGGAAACACCATATATTTT
TRBD1,TRBJ2-5,TRBV9,few,CASSAMGQGIRGGETQYF,TGTGCCAGCAGCGCTATGGGACAGGGGATCCGGGGAGGAGAGACCCAGTACTTC
NA,TRBJ2-5,TRBV2,NA,CASSELTGSGTQYF,TGTGCCAGCAGTGAGCTAACAGGGTCGGGGACCCAGTACTTC
NA,TRBJ2-5,TRBV7-6,NA,CASSFLGTPQETQYF,TGTGCCAGCAGCTTTCTTGGGACCCCTCAAGAGACCCAGTACTTC
TRBD1,TRBJ2-7,TRBV20-1,NA,CSAYHWDSHSYEQYF,TGCAGTGCTTACCATTGGGACAGTCACTCCTACGAGCAGTACTTC
NA,TRBJ2-3,TRBV6-5,NA,CASSFRGAATPDTQYF,TGTGCCAGCAGTTTCAGAGGAGCCGCCACGCCAGATACGCAGTATTTT
NA,TRBJ2-1,TRBV12-5,NA,CASGLVNEQFF,TGTGCTAGTGGTTTGGTGAATGAGCAGTTCTTC
NA,TRBJ2-5,TRBV6-1,few,CASSENRRETQYF,TGTGCCAGCAGTGAAAACCGAAGAGAGACCCAGTACTTC
NA,TRBJ1-1,TRBV29-1,NA,CSVEEGVNTEAFF,TGCAGCGTTGAGGAAGGGGTGAACACTGAAGCTTTCTTT
TRBD1,TRBJ1-4,TRBV28,NA,CASRGTGGDEKLFF,TGTGCCAGCAGGGGGACAGGGGGCGATGAAAAACTGTTTTTT
NA,TRBJ1-4,TRBV28,NA,CASTSYRLLFF,TGTGCCAGCACCTCCTATCGGTTACTGTTTTTT
NA,TRBJ1-1,TRBV4-2,NA,CASSPYGGSYTEAFF,TGTGCCAGCAGCCCCTACGGGGGGTCCTACACTGAAGCTTTCTTT
NA,TRBJ1-1,TRBV28,NA,CASKPRGRMVKNTEAFF,TGTGCCAGCAAGCCCCGGGGGAGGATGGTTAAGAACACTGAAGCTTTCTTT
NA,TRBJ1-3,TRBV18,NA,CASHGTVGNTIYF,TGTGCCAGCCACGGGACTGTAGGAAACACCATATATTTT
NA,TRBJ2-3,TRBV29-1,NA,CSVGENYCTTDTQYF,TGCAGCGTTGGAGAGAACTACTGCACCACAGATACGCAGTATTTT
NA,TRBJ1-4,TRBV20-1,NA,CSARDHAREKLFF,TGCAGTGCTAGAGATCACGCACGGGAAAAACTGTTTTTT
TRBD1,TRBJ2-1,TRBV5-1,NA,CASSQTTGVGYNEQFF,TGCGCCAGCAGCCAAACCACAGGGGTTGGTTACAATGAGCAGTTCTTC
NA,TRBJ2-5,TRBV12-3/TRBV12-4,NA,CASSLSEGVETQYF,TGTGCCAGCAGTTTATCAGAGGGGGTAGAGACCCAGTACTTC
TRBD2,TRBJ2-3,TRBV27,NA,CASSRRDYTLGDTQYF,TGTGCCAGCAGTCGCCGGGACTACACCTTAGGAGATACGCAGTATTTT
NA,TRBJ2-7,TRBV19,NA,CASSMRGKSYEQYF,TGTGCCAGTAGTATGAGGGGAAAGTCCTACGAGCAGTACTTC
NA,TRBJ2-3,TRBV5-1,few,CASSLEPRAGTDTQYF,TGCGCCAGCAGCTTGGAGCCCCGGGCAGGCACAGATACGCAGTATTTT
TRBD1,TRBJ1-5,TRBV7-9,NA,CASSLGVGQDNQPQHF,TGTGCCAGCAGCTTAGGGGTGGGACAGGACAATCAGCCCCAGCATTTT
NA,TRBJ2-1,TRBV7-6,NA,CASASGTGREFF,TGTGCCAGCGCGTCCGGGACTGGCCGTGAGTTCTTC
NA,TRBJ2-2,TRBV6-6,NA,CASRLPGTGELFF,TGTGCCAGCAGACTTCCGGGCACCGGGGAGCTGTTTTTT